What follows is one T cell receptor (beta chain) and its context. CDR1 is SGHTA and CDR2 is FQGTGA in the germline V gene. V lost 5 bases and J lost 0, with 10 bases in between. The CDR3 has 14 residues. The source of the sample is a study of cytomegalovirus exposure and HLA in healthy donors. Data came from immunoSEQ multiplex PCR; TCRdb stores just in-frame clones and leaves some out. The sample shows tens of thousands of clones, roughly 84% of them seen only once. The V and J genes are TRBV7-3 and TRBJ1-2; a possible D gene is TRBD1 (5 bases). The sample consisted of PBMCs. The clonotype comes from a woman under 30 in good health and CMV-seropositive. CDR3: CASSPDSPNYGYTF. CDR3 DNA sequence: TGTGCCAGCAGCCCCGACAGCCCTAACTATGGCTACACCTTC.